The rows below give T cell receptor beta chains drawn from one sample of a study of immune evolution from preneoplasia to lung adenocarcinoma. Generated by immunoSEQ multiplex PCR, the TCRdb table keeps only in-frame clones and is missing some. The top ten hold 3.9% of the sample, which has around 11,000 clones, 60% to 85% seen once. The material sequenced was FFPE minimally invasive lung adenocarcinoma tissue. The receptors were sampled from a person aged 60-80 years with lung adenocarcinoma. Both conserved end residues are part of each CDR3. A D gene is named only where the DNA matches it firmly. Size values are once, few and many counts, or a class for expanded clones, and some rows have none.

>once|TRBJ1-6|TRBV7-8|NA
CASSLARVNSPLHF
TGTGCCAGCAGCTTAGCCAGGGTTAATTCACCCCTCCACTTT
>few|TRBJ1-2|TRBV11-3|NA
CASSLIPAGSPYGYTF
TGTGCCAGCAGCTTAATCCCTGCCGGGAGTCCCTATGGCTACACCTTC
>NA|TRBJ2-3|TRBV4-2|NA
CASSQAGALAGTDTQYF
TGTGCCAGCAGCCAAGCGGGGGCCCTAGCGGGCACAGATACGCAGTATTTT
>NA|TRBJ2-1|TRBV6-5|NA
CASSYSEGAYNEQFF
TGTGCCAGCAGTTACTCGGAGGGGGCGTATAATGAGCAGTTCTTC
>NA|TRBJ1-2|TRBV9|NA
CASSPRDTYNYGYTF
TGTGCCAGCAGCCCTCGGGACACATATAACTATGGCTACACCTTC
>NA|TRBJ2-2|TRBV7-9|NA
CASSLAGGNTGELFF
TGTGCCAGCAGCTTAGCTGGAGGGAACACCGGGGAGCTGTTTTTT
>once|TRBJ2-3|TRBV19|NA
CASSYTITDTQYF
TGTGCCAGTAGCTACACGATCACAGATACGCAGTATTTT
>few|TRBJ1-1|TRBV30|NA
CAWSRDGAEAFF
TGTGCCTGGAGCAGGGATGGCGCTGAAGCTTTCTTT
>NA|TRBJ2-3|TRBV6-6|NA
CASSYDSPSGTDTQYF
TGTGCCAGCAGTTACGACAGTCCTAGTGGCACAGATACGCAGTATTTT
>NA|TRBJ2-1|TRBV11-3|TRBD1
CASSLAGGRYNEQFF
TGTGCCAGCAGCTTAGCAGGGGGCAGATACAATGAGCAGTTCTTC
>NA|TRBJ1-2|TRBV7-8|NA
CASSPRTASNYGYTF
TGTGCCAGCAGCCCTCGGACTGCCTCTAACTATGGCTACACCTTC
>few|TRBJ1-3|TRBV28|TRBD1
CASTGGTGTGNTIYF
TGTGCCAGCACCGGCGGGACAGGGACAGGAAACACCATATATTTT
>NA|TRBJ2-1|TRBV5-4|NA
CASSLGALARGNEQFF
TGTGCCAGCAGCTTGGGGGCTCTAGCGCGCGGGAATGAGCAGTTCTTC
>NA|TRBJ2-1|TRBV19|NA
CASKTFNDNEQFF
TGTGCCAGTAAAACCTTCAACGACAATGAGCAGTTCTTC
>NA|TRBJ2-2|TRBV6-6|TRBD1
CASSYWTGGTGELFF
TGTGCCAGCAGTTACTGGACAGGGGGCACCGGGGAGCTGTTTTTT
>NA|TRBJ1-1|TRBV9|NA
CASSVGLGSAFF
TGTGCCAGCAGCGTAGGGTTAGGGTCAGCTTTCTTT
>NA|TRBJ2-2|TRBV4-1|NA
CASSREQGRTGELFF
TGCGCCAGCAGCCGGGAACAGGGTCGAACCGGGGAGCTGTTTTTT
>NA|TRBJ2-7|TRBV2|TRBD2
CASGRDYNYEQYF
TGTGCCAGCGGGCGGGACTATAACTACGAGCAGTACTTC
>NA|TRBJ1-3|TRBV2|NA
CASVTGSGNTIYF
TGTGCCAGCGTGACAGGCTCTGGAAACACCATATATTTT
>NA|TRBJ2-7|TRBV7-2|TRBD1
CASSRTGGTGYEQYF
TGTGCCAGCAGCCGGACAGGGGGCACGGGCTACGAGCAGTACTTC
>NA|TRBJ1-4|TRBV18|NA
CASYHTTTGQDELFF
TGTGCCAGCTACCACACCACTACAGGCCAAGATGAGCTGTTTTTT
>NA|TRBJ2-2|TRBV7-3|TRBD2
CASASSPLAGITGELFF
TGTGCCAGCGCATCATCGCCGCTAGCGGGAATCACCGGGGAGCTGTTTTTT
>NA|TRBJ2-7|TRBV7-2|NA
CASSLAGPLYEQYF
TGTGCCAGCAGCTTAGCGGGCCCACTCTACGAGCAGTACTTC
>once|TRBJ1-4|TRBV15|NA
CATRRSGASTNEKLFF
TGTGCCACCAGGCGGTCAGGGGCCTCAACTAATGAAAAACTGTTTTTT
>NA|TRBJ2-2|TRBV6-4|TRBD2
CASSSGSTGELFF
TGTGCCAGCAGTAGCGGGAGCACCGGGGAGCTGTTTTTT
>NA|TRBJ1-4|TRBV19|TRBD1
CASSKQGAGNEKLFF
TGTGCCAGTAGTAAGCAGGGGGCTGGTAATGAAAAACTGTTTTTT
>NA|TRBJ1-2|TRBV6-5|NA
CASSYRDTGFGGYTF
TGTGCCAGCAGTTACCGGGACACGGGCTTTGGCGGCTACACCTTC
>NA|TRBJ1-1|TRBV7-3|NA
CASSLGQGAQAFF
TGTGCCAGCAGCTTAGGGCAGGGCGCCCAAGCTTTCTTT
>few|TRBJ2-1|TRBV5-6|NA
CASSSPISPGASYNEQFF
TGTGCCAGCAGCTCCCCAATTTCTCCGGGAGCCTCCTACAATGAGCAGTTCTTC
>once|TRBJ2-2|TRBV7-6|NA
CASSLLAAYDAGELFF
TGTGCCAGCAGCTTATTGGCAGCATACGACGCCGGGGAGCTGTTTTTT
>few|TRBJ1-5|TRBV30|NA
CAWTADNNQPQHF
TGTGCCTGGACCGCGGATAACAATCAGCCCCAGCATTTT
>few|TRBJ2-7|TRBV12-1|NA
CASSLHRTRIADEQYF
TGTGCCAGCAGCCTACATCGAACTAGGATCGCAGACGAGCAGTACTTC
>NA|TRBJ2-2|TRBV6-4|TRBD2
CASKELAGDTGELFF
TGTGCCAGCAAGGAATTAGCGGGAGACACCGGGGAGCTGTTTTTT
>NA|TRBJ2-7|TRBV4-2|TRBD2
CASSQGIAISGRTYEQYF
TGTGCCAGCAGCCAAGGGATCGCGATTAGCGGGAGGACCTACGAGCAGTACTTC
>NA|TRBJ1-1|TRBV27|NA
CASRLGVGTEAFF
TGTGCCAGCAGGCTAGGGGTGGGAACTGAAGCTTTCTTT
>NA|TRBJ2-3|TRBV6-1|NA
CASSEAGGVDTQYF
TGTGCCAGCAGTGAAGCTGGAGGGGTGGATACGCAGTATTTT
>once|TRBJ2-1|TRBV19|NA
CASTPWDANEQFF
TGTGCCAGTACCCCTTGGGATGCCAATGAGCAGTTCTTC
>NA|TRBJ2-5|TRBV4-3|NA
CASSRGAGGETQYF
TGCGCCAGCAGCCGAGGGGCAGGCGGCGAGACCCAGTACTTC
>NA|TRBJ2-7|TRBV7-3|NA
CASSPSRAYEQYF
TGTGCCAGCAGCCCGTCGAGAGCCTACGAGCAGTACTTC
>NA|TRBJ2-3|TRBV18|NA
CASSPRLASTDTQYF
TGTGCCAGCTCACCTCGGCTAGCTAGCACAGATACGCAGTATTTT
>NA|TRBJ1-2|TRBV6-6|TRBD1
CASTRSQGQGKGYTF
TGTGCCAGCACCCGGTCCCAGGGACAGGGGAAAGGCTACACCTTC
>NA|TRBJ1-2|TRBV29-1|NA
CSTELGGGVDDGYTF
TGCAGCACCGAATTGGGGGGGGGCGTTGATGATGGCTACACCTTC
>NA|TRBJ2-7|TRBV2|TRBD1
CASSKDGGQGNYEQYF
TGTGCCAGCAGTAAAGACGGGGGACAGGGCAACTACGAGCAGTACTTC